The 13 T cell receptor beta chains below were found in one sample sequenced in a study of CD4 T cells in relation to SARS-CoV-2 and coronaviruses. Their antigens remain unidentified. Some clones are missing from TCRdb's copy, which holds only in-frame ones; the method was immunoSEQ multiplex PCR. The table records over 20,000 clones, over 70% of them present only once. The unexposed donors gave CD4+ T cells in 2011-2018, prior to COVID-19. CD4+ T cells were isolated from the cells after more than nine days of culture. Material for sequencing was CD4+ T cells from PBMCs, cultured in vitro. These receptors were obtained from a human donor in good health.

This clone has only one observation. This sequence joins TRBV9 and TRBJ1-1; D is ambiguous. The germline gives CDR1 SGDLS, CDR2 YYNGEE. CDR3 length: 13 amino acids. V lost 2 bases and J 7 bases, leaving 12 bases between the germline ends. The CDR3 DNA follows: TGTGCCAGCAGCGTCACCCCCATGAGTGAAGCTTTCTTT. Amino acid sequence: CASSVTPMSEAFF.

The chain uses TRBV5-1 and TRBJ2-2; D remains unclear. Germline V gives CDR1 SGHRS, CDR2 YFSETQ. The length of the CDR3 is 14 residues. The V and J ends lost 7 bases and 4 bases respectively, with 14 bases between them. The CDR3 DNA reads as TGCGCCAGCGGCGAACCCCTGGGCACCGGGGAGCTGTTTTTT. It yields the protein CASGEPLGTGELFF.

The sample holds a few counts of this clone. This chain joins TRBV30 and TRBJ2-2; TRBD1 is a possible D gene (5 bases). The germline V and J ends were trimmed by 1 base and 1 base, with 7 bases remaining between them. Germline loops: CDR1 GTSNPN, CDR2 SVGIG (reference sequence). This CDR3 is 14 amino acids long. For the CDR3, the DNA is TGTGCCTGGAGTGCCACAGGGAACACCGGGGAGCTGTTTTTT. Protein: CAWSATGNTGELFF.

By frequency in the sample, this clone is medium-sized (0.01 to 0.1%). CDR3: CAWGKDRRTEAFF. In DNA, the CDR3 is TGTGCCTGGGGAAAGGACAGGAGGACTGAAGCTTTCTTT. This rearrangement joins TRBV30 to TRBJ1-1, with TRBD1 matching 7 bases. CDR1 GTSNPN and CDR2 SVGIG come from the germline V gene (reference sequence). The CDR3 loop spans 13 amino acids. The J segment lost 5 bases and the V segment lost 5 bases, leaving 8 bases of the junction unmatched.

The V gene is TRBV5-1, the J gene TRBJ1-1; tentatively, D is TRBD1 (5 bases). V lost 4 bases to trimming and J lost 1 base, with 17 bases between them. CDR1 is SGHRS and CDR2 is YFSETQ in the germline V gene. The CDR3 is 16 residues long. CDR3 bases: TGCGCCAGCAGCCCGGTGGGGGGTGACAGGAACACTGAAGCTTTCTTT. It codes for CASSPVGGDRNTEAFF.

V and J are TRBV18 and TRBJ1-2, with unresolved D. V lost 2 bases and J 8 bases, leaving 9 bases between the germline ends. CDR1 KGHSH and CDR2 LQKENI come from the germline V gene. This CDR3 spans 12 amino acids. The CDR3 loop reads CASSPGSGGYTF. CDR3 bases: TGTGCCAGCTCACCAGGGTCGGGCGGCTACACCTTC.

This clone came up a few times. The chain employs TRBV28 and TRBJ1-3, with a possible D match to TRBD1 (5 bases). The CDR3 is 15 residues long. From germline, CDR1 is MDHEN and CDR2 SYDVKM. V was trimmed by 5 bases and J by 4 bases, leaving 15 bases between them. CDR3 sequence: CASSLLPGPGNTIYF. In DNA form, the CDR3 reads TGTGCCAGCAGTCTCCTTCCGGGACCCGGAAACACCATATATTTT.

This chain connects TRBV11-2 to TRBJ1-1; D is unresolved. The CDR3 consists of 15 residues. Germline V CDR1 and CDR2: SGHAT, FQNNGV. With 5 bases removed from V and 0 bases from J, the gap between germline ends came to 13 bases. The CDR3 region is CASSPRGGMNTEAFF. DNA of the CDR3: TGTGCCAGCAGCCCCCGGGGAGGGATGAACACTGAAGCTTTCTTT.

The V gene is TRBV3-1 (or the pseudogene TRBV3-2), the J gene TRBJ1-1; 12 bases agree with TRBD1. CDR1 and CDR2 from the germline V gene are LGHDT and YNNKEL (reference sequence). J was trimmed by 5 bases and V by 3 bases; bases with no gene match: 10. The CDR3 is 17 residues long. CDR3 region: CASSHLGTGGAGTEAFF. The CDR3 DNA is TGTGCCAGCAGCCACCTTGGGACAGGGGGCGCGGGGACTGAAGCTTTCTTT.

This chain links TRBV3-1 (or the pseudogene TRBV3-2) with TRBJ1-5; TRBD1 aligns across 7 bases. Germline CDR1 LGHDT, CDR2 YNNKEL (reference sequence). V trimming: 4 bases; J trimming: 5 bases; junction bases outside the gene matches: 14. The CDR3 covers 17 residues. The CDR3 is CASSREEGARTHQPQHF. The CDR3, as DNA: TGTGCCAGCAGCCGCGAGGAGGGGGCCCGAACCCATCAGCCCCAGCATTTT.

This chain links TRBV11-2 with TRBJ2-1; 7 nucleotides agree with TRBD2. This CDR3 is built from 14 residues. The V segment lost 1 base and the J segment 9 bases; nucleotides outside the gene matches: 6. Germline V CDR1 and CDR2: SGHAT, FQNNGV. The CDR3 sequence is CASSLAPTSTEQFF. The CDR3 nucleotides read TGTGCCAGCAGCTTAGCCCCGACTAGCACTGAGCAGTTCTTC.

The chain is built from TRBV5-6 and TRBJ2-5; 11 positions match TRBD2. Looked up from germline, CDR1 is SGHDT and CDR2 is YYEEEE. There are 16 residues in the CDR3. V gave up 2 bases and J gave up 5 bases; unmatched junction bases: 8. In nucleotides, the CDR3 is TGTGCCAGCAGCTTTTCGGTAGCGGGAGGGGAGGAGACCCAGTACTTC. The encoded protein is CASSFSVAGGEETQYF.

The V and J genes are TRBV6-2 or TRBV6-3 and TRBJ1-1, with no clear D. V lost 3 bases and J 3 bases, leaving 2 bases between the germline ends. The CDR3 runs to 11 residues. From germline, CDR1 is MNHEY and CDR2 SVGEGT. CDR3 DNA: TGTGCCAGCAGTTATGACACTGAAGCTTTCTTT. It is translated as CASSYDTEAFF.